These T cell receptor beta chains were read from a single sample in a study of blood T cell repertoires in COVID-19. The protocol was immunoSEQ multiplex PCR, while the TCRdb copy is restricted to in-frame clones and leaves out a portion. The repertoire holds 64,000 or so clones, with 65% to 90% as singletons. The material sequenced was peripheral blood. The origin of the receptors is a middle-aged man with acute or convalescent COVID-19. CDR3s include the opening cysteine and the closing phenylalanine or tryptophan. Fields, in order: clone size, J gene, D gene, V gene, CDR3 protein, CDR3 DNA. D genes are given only for firm matches. Expanded clones get a size class; other rows say once, few or many, or leave the size out.

. | TRBJ1-4 | . | TRBV14 | CASSQGAPRSEKLFF | TGTGCCAGCAGCCAAGGGGCCCCAAGAAGTGAAAAACTGTTTTTT
. | TRBJ2-6 | . | TRBV7-3 | CASSLGSPSGANVLTF | TGTGCCAGCAGCTTAGGGAGCCCCTCTGGGGCCAACGTCCTGACTTTC
. | TRBJ1-2 | TRBD1 | TRBV10-3 | CAISESGTGSNYGYTF | TGTGCCATCAGTGAGTCCGGGACAGGGTCTAACTATGGCTACACCTTC
. | TRBJ2-5 | . | TRBV11-2 | CASTRPFQETQYF | TGTGCCAGCACCCGTCCGTTCCAAGAGACCCAGTACTTC
. | TRBJ2-4 | TRBD2 | TRBV3-1/TRBV3-2 | CASSQTSGGLAKNIQYF | TGTGCCAGCAGCCAAACTAGCGGGGGGCTAGCCAAAAACATTCAGTACTTC
. | TRBJ2-5 | . | TRBV6-5 | CASSYRGGNQETQYF | TGTGCCAGCAGTTACAGGGGGGGGAACCAAGAGACCCAGTACTTC
. | TRBJ1-2 | . | TRBV11-2 | CASSLAGFRNNYGYTF | TGTGCCAGCAGCTTAGCGGGATTCAGGAATAACTATGGCTACACCTTC
. | TRBJ1-6 | TRBD1 | TRBV28 | CASSFSGTGPRNSPLHF | TGTGCCAGCAGTTTCTCTGGGACAGGCCCTCGGAATTCACCCCTCCACTTT
few | TRBJ2-7 | . | TRBV3-1/TRBV3-2 | CASSHQGSYEQYF | TGTGCCAGCAGCCACCAGGGTTCATACGAGCAGTACTTC
. | TRBJ2-7 | TRBD1 | TRBV11-2 | CASSLETGLRYYEQYF | TGTGCCAGCAGCTTAGAGACAGGGCTTAGGTACTACGAGCAGTACTTC
. | TRBJ2-2 | TRBD1 | TRBV10-2 | CASRRQGADTGELFF | TGCGCCAGCAGGCGACAGGGGGCGGACACCGGGGAGCTGTTTTTT
. | TRBJ1-2 | . | TRBV7-2 | CASTSTGNYGYTF | TGTGCCAGCACCTCCACAGGAAACTATGGCTACACCTTC
. | TRBJ1-5 | TRBD1 | TRBV28 | CASTFSTQGVQPQHF | TGTGCCAGCACCTTTTCGACGCAGGGGGTTCAGCCCCAGCATTTT
few | TRBJ1-5 | . | TRBV19 | CASSPRRGGSQPQHF | TGTGCCAGTAGCCCGAGGAGGGGAGGGAGTCAGCCCCAGCATTTT
. | TRBJ1-1 | . | TRBV2 | CATQVRTQTEAFF | TGTGCCACCCAGGTCCGGACACAAACTGAAGCTTTCTTT
. | TRBJ1-4 | . | TRBV21-1 | CASSKKKGEWGSGEKLFF | TGTGCCAGCAGCAAAAAAAAGGGGGAGTGGGGAAGCGGTGAAAAACTGTTTTTT
. | TRBJ2-7 | . | TRBV12-5 | CASGLRYEQYF | TGTGCTAGTGGTTTGCGCTACGAGCAGTACTTC